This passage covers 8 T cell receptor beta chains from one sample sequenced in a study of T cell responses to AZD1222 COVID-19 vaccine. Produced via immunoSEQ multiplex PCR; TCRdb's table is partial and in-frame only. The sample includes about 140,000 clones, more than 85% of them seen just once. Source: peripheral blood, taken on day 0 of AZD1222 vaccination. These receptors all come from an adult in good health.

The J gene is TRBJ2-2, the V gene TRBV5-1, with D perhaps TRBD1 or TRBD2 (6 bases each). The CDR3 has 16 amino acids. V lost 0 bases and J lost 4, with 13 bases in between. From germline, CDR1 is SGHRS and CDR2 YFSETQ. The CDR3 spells CASSLAVQGGTGELFF. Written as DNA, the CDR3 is TGCGCCAGCAGCTTGGCCGTACAGGGAGGCACCGGGGAGCTGTTTTTT.

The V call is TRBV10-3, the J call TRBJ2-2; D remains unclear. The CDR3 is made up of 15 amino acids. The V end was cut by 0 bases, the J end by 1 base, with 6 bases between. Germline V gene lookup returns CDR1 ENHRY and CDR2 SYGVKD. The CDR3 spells CAISESQRNTGELFF. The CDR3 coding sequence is TGTGCCATCAGTGAGTCGCAGCGGAACACCGGGGAGCTGTTTTTT.

The CDR3 DNA reads TGTGCCAGTAGGAAGACAGGAGAGCCCTACGAGCAGTACTTC. Translation gives CASRKTGEPYEQYF. The chain carries TRBV19 and TRBJ2-7, with a weak D call TRBD1 (6 bases). Germline V gene lookup returns CDR1 LNHDA and CDR2 SQIVND (reference sequence). The CDR3 has 14 residues. V was pared by 6 bases and J by 2 bases, with 14 bases between.

The CDR3 nucleotides read TGTGCCAGCAGCTCCCAAGGGACAGTACCGGTCAATCAGCCCCAGCATTTT. Protein product: CASSSQGTVPVNQPQHF. V usage is TRBV2 and J usage is TRBJ1-5; 7 nucleotides align to TRBD1. The V gene's germline CDR1 is SNHLY and CDR2 FYNNEI. The CDR3 contains 17 residues. V lost 6 bases, J lost 3 bases, and 14 bases stayed unmatched.

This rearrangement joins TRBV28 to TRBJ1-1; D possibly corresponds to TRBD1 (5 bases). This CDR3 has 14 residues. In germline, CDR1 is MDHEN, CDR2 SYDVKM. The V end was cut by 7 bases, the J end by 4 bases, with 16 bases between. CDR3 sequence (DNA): TGTGCCAGCACAACCCGAGGGACGCCCACTGAAGCTTTCTTT. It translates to CASTTRGTPTEAFF.

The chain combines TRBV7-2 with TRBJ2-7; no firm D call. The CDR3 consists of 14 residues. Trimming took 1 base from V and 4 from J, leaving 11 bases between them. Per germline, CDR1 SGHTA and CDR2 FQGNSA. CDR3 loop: CASSLVDSAYEQYF. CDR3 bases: TGTGCCAGCAGCTTAGTCGACTCCGCTTACGAGCAGTACTTC.

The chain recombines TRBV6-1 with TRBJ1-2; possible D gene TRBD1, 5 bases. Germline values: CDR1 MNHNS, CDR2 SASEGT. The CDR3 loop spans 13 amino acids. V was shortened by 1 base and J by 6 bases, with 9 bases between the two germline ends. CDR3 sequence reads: CASSEEGPHGYTF. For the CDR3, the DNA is TGTGCCAGCAGTGAAGAGGGACCCCATGGCTACACCTTC.

The CDR3 coding sequence is TGTGCCAGCAGCAGCCACACGGGGAACACTGAAGCTTTCTTT. This encodes CASSSHTGNTEAFF. This sequence joins TRBV7-8 and TRBJ1-1; D is unresolved. Per the germline V gene, CDR1 is SGHVS and CDR2 is FQNEAQ. The CDR3 is made up of 14 amino acids. Deletions cut 5 bases from V and 1 base from J, with 11 bases between.